Each of the 31 T cell receptor beta chains below was sequenced from the same sample in a study of blood T cells in healthy people across ages. A sample-barcoded 5' primer and a J-beta primer mix were used in a second PCR of roughly 6 to 11 cycles. TCRdb reprocessed the 5' RACE reads with MiXCR, giving one entry per CDR3 protein. Among roughly 900,000 distinct CDR3 sequences listed, around 30% were seen once. Sequenced input: blood. These receptors were taken from a woman aged 80 or over in good health.

This clonotype showed up just a few times. The V call is TRBV5-5, the J call TRBJ2-1; TRBD2 agrees at 11 bases. From germline, CDR1 is SGHKS and CDR2 YYEKEE (reference sequence). V lost 0 bases, J lost 6 bases, and 5 bases stayed unmatched. The CDR3 is made up of 16 amino acids. The CDR3 DNA follows: TGTGCCAGCAGCTTGGACTCCCTAGCGGGGGGCAATGAGCAGTTCTTC. This sequence encodes CASSLDSLAGGNEQFF.

This clonotype came up many times. The chain joins TRBV12-3 or TRBV12-4 to TRBJ2-7, with 7 bases that match TRBD1. This CDR3 region has 14 residues. With 5 bases clipped from V and 3 bases from J, the junction kept 7 bases outside the gene matches. The CDR3 DNA sequence: TGTGCCAGCAGTCGCCGACAGGGAGACTACGAGCAGTACTTC. This translates into CASSRRQGDYEQYF.

The sample holds a few counts of this clonotype. V usage is TRBV4-3 and J usage is TRBJ2-7; D may be TRBD2 (5 bases). Germline CDR1 is LGHNA and CDR2 is YSLEER. V gave up 0 bases and J gave up 7 bases, with 25 bases separating them. CDR3 length: 18 amino acids. In DNA form, the CDR3 reads TGCGCCAGCAGCCAAGAAAGGAAAGCGGTTCTTCCCTACAATGAGCAGTACTTC. Its translation is CASSQERKAVLPYNEQYF.

The J gene is TRBJ1-1, the V gene TRBV11-1, with TRBD1 matching over 7 bases. The CDR3 sequence is 13 residues long. CDR1 is SGHAT and CDR2 is FQDESV in the germline V gene (reference sequence). Losses at the gene ends were 3 bases for V and 7 bases for J; bases not matched to a gene: 5. Written as DNA, the CDR3 is TGTGCCAGCAGCTTTTCGCGGGACAGTGAAGCTTTCTTT. This translates into CASSFSRDSEAFF.

This clonotype was detected ten times or more. The junction departs from germline at one end; a sequencing error may be responsible. The rearrangement links TRBV6-1 to TRBJ2-7, with D possibly matching TRBD1 (5 bases). Germline CDR1 is MNHNS and CDR2 is SASEGT. CDR3 size: 13 residues. CDR3 sequence: CASHLAGSSEQYF. CDR3 sequence (DNA): TGTGCCAGTCATCTCGCAGGGTCCTCCGAGCAGTACTTC.

V is TRBV10-3 and J is TRBJ2-5; 7 positions match TRBD1. The V segment lost 6 bases and the J segment 4 bases; nucleotides outside the gene matches: 2. This CDR3 has 12 amino acids. Germline CDR1 and CDR2: ENHRY and SYGVKD. CDR3 sequence: CAISRTGETQYF. DNA for the CDR3: TGTGCCATCAGCCGGACAGGAGAGACCCAGTACTTC.

This clonotype was seen at least ten times. V usage is TRBV7-2 and J usage is TRBJ1-2; D call uncertain. The CDR3 spans 13 residues. The V end lost 5 bases, the J end lost 8 bases, and 15 bases lay between the germline ends. Germline V gene lookup returns CDR1 SGHTA and CDR2 FQGNSA. This CDR3 is CASSTRRERGYTF. CDR3 nucleotide sequence: TGTGCCAGCAGCACCCGACGGGAAAGAGGCTACACCTTC.

The rearrangement joins TRBV6-5 to TRBJ1-4, with D uncertain. The CDR3 length is 16 residues. From germline, CDR1 is MNHEY and CDR2 SVGAGI. Trimming shortened V by 2 bases and J by 0 bases, and 10 bases separated the two germline ends. The CDR3 DNA sequence: TGTGCCAGCAGTTACGAGTCACCTGCAACTAATGAAAAACTGTTTTTT. As protein: CASSYESPATNEKLFF.

The chain joins TRBV7-9 to TRBJ2-5; TRBD2 might be the D (6 bases). The better agreement between TRBJ2-1 and the DNA end casts doubt on the J call. Germline CDR1 is SEHNR and CDR2 is FQNEAQ (reference sequence). This CDR3 contains 14 residues. The DNA for the CDR3 is TGTGCCAGCAGTCCGAGGGGAGGAGGAGAGACCCAGTTCTTC. This translates into CASSPRGGGETQFF.

On this clonotype itself: One end of the junction is discordant with germline, which a read error may explain. The chain carries TRBV28 and TRBJ2-7, with 9 nucleotides matching TRBD1. CDR1 is MDHEN, CDR2 SYDVKM, per germline. This CDR3 region has 15 residues. This chain's CDR3 is CANSGRGTGNYEQYF. CDR3 DNA sequence: TGTGCCAACAGTGGCAGGGGGACAGGGAACTACGAGCAGTACTTC. Filled out from reference TRBV28 and TRBJ2-7, the complete variable domain reads DVKVTQSSRYLVKRTGEKVFLECVQDMDHENMFWYRQDPGLGLRLIYFSYDVKMKEKGDIPEGYSVSREKKERFSLILESASTNQTSMYLCANSGRGTGNYEQYFGPGTRLTVT.

The sample holds a few counts of this clonotype. One end of the junction does not line up with germline, which may come from a read error. The chain is built from TRBV12-3 or TRBV12-4 and TRBJ1-6; D is undetermined. The CDR3 totals 14 residues. The CDR3, as DNA: TGTGCCAGCAGTTTAGCTTCAGATAATTCACCCCGCCACTTT. It translates to CASSLASDNSPRHF.

This clonotype appeared many times. The gene calls are TRBV20-1 and TRBJ2-4; 7 nucleotides align to TRBD1. In germline, CDR1 is DFQATT, CDR2 SNEGSKA (reference sequence). The CDR3 runs 15 residues. The V and J ends lost 3 bases and 9 bases, in that order; junction bases with no gene match: 14. The CDR3 protein is CSARTPGQLVGIQYF. In nucleotides, the CDR3 is TGCAGTGCTAGGACGCCGGGACAGCTCGTTGGCATTCAGTACTTC.

A few counts support this clonotype. This chain uses TRBV7-2 with TRBJ1-5; a possible D gene is TRBD1 (5 bases). This CDR3 contains 15 residues. Germline CDR1 SGHTA, CDR2 FQGNSA. The V end was cut by 2 bases, the J end by 7 bases, with 15 bases between. As DNA, the CDR3 is TGTGCCAGCAGCTTAAAAACGGGGGGATGGCAGCCCCAGCATTTT. Translating it yields CASSLKTGGWQPQHF. Supplemented by reference TRBV7-2 and TRBJ1-5, the full variable domain reads GAGVSQSPSNKVTEKGKDVELRCDPISGHTALYWYRQSLGQGLEFLIYFQGNSAPDKSGLPSDRFSAERTGGSVSTLTIQRTQQEDSAVYLCASSLKTGGWQPQHFGDGTRLSIL.

This clonotype was seen more than once but under ten times. With a much larger clone just one base away, this may be a read error. The genes are TRBV5-1 and TRBJ2-1; the match to TRBD1 covers 9 bases. The trim removed 4 bases at V and 7 bases at J, leaving 9 bases unmatched. There are 15 residues in the CDR3. Germline CDR1 reads SGHRS; CDR2 reads YFSETQ. CDR3 bases: TGCGCCAGCAGCGACCCGGGACAGGGTGTGAATGAGCAGTTCTTC. Translation gives CASSDPGQGVNEQFF.

This clonotype was seen a few times. The rearrangement joins TRBV7-2 to TRBJ1-2; D possibly corresponds to TRBD1 (6 bases). The ends were cut back, 4 bases at V and 7 bases at J, with 19 bases in the middle. In germline, CDR1 is SGHTA, CDR2 FQGNSA. This CDR3 contains 15 residues. The DNA of the CDR3 is TGTGCCAGCAGCTCCAGGGGCAGAGGTGGAGTTGGCTACACCTTC. This codes for CASSSRGRGGVGYTF.

A word on this clonotype: At one end the junction does not follow the germline gene, possibly because of a read error. The chain recombines TRBV9 with TRBJ1-2, with 8 positions matching TRBD1. Germline CDR1 and CDR2: SGDLS and YYNGEE. This CDR3 comprises 14 residues. The CDR3 sequence is CAGSGGQGSYGYTF. In nucleotides, the CDR3 is TGTGCCGGCAGCGGAGGACAGGGAAGTTATGGCTACACCTTC.

V and J are TRBV19 and TRBJ2-5; 7 nucleotides line up with TRBD1. There are 15 residues in the CDR3. Germline V lookup: CDR1 LNHDA, CDR2 SQIVND (reference sequence). V gave up 8 bases and J gave up 5 bases; unmatched junction bases: 14. CDR3 in amino acids: CASQDRVGFYETQYF. In nucleotides, the CDR3 is TGTGCCAGTCAAGACAGGGTTGGATTTTATGAGACCCAGTACTTC.

This clonotype was recorded at least ten times. The chain carries TRBV7-2 and TRBJ2-5; 16 bases align to TRBD2. J gave up 6 bases and V 5 bases, and 9 bases lay outside the gene matches. Germline values: CDR1 SGHTA, CDR2 FQGNSA. The CDR3 covers 17 residues. CDR3 nucleotides: TGTGCCAGCAGCGCCGGGACTAGCGGGGGGGCCAGAAAGACCCAGTACTTC. Translating gives CASSAGTSGGARKTQYF.

The sample holds many counts of this clonotype. The gene calls are TRBV7-2 and TRBJ1-2; tentative D call: TRBD1 (5 bases). Germline V lookup: CDR1 SGHTA, CDR2 FQGNSA. V lost 4 bases and J 7 bases, leaving 19 bases between the germline ends. The CDR3 is made up of 15 amino acids. CDR3 nucleotides: TGTGCCAGCAGCTCGGGCCAGGGTCAGGGACGTGGCTACACCTTC. It translates to CASSSGQGQGRGYTF. The full variable domain, rest sourced from reference TRBV7-2 and TRBJ1-2, is GAGVSQSPSNKVTEKGKDVELRCDPISGHTALYWYRQSLGQGLEFLIYFQGNSAPDKSGLPSDRFSAERTGGSVSTLTIQRTQQEDSAVYLCASSSGQGQGRGYTFGSGTRLTVV.

This clonotype occurred many times. V is TRBV20-1 and J is TRBJ2-1; 8 bases are shared with TRBD2. V was pared by 6 bases and J by 0 bases, with 7 bases of the junction left unmatched. Germline CDR1 and CDR2: DFQATT and SNEGSKA (reference sequence). This CDR3 spans 15 amino acids. This CDR3 is CSARSGRSSYNEQFF. The CDR3 DNA follows: TGCAGTGCCCGAAGCGGGAGAAGCTCCTACAATGAGCAGTTCTTC.

The rearrangement uses TRBV5-1 and TRBJ2-6; D is possibly TRBD1 or TRBD2 (5 bases each). Looked up from germline, CDR1 is SGHRS and CDR2 is YFSETQ. This CDR3 is 17 amino acids long. Deletions cut 0 bases from V and 0 bases from J, with 10 bases between. The CDR3 coding sequence is TGCGCCAGCAGCTTGGGGGGACGGACCTCTGGGGCCAACGTCCTGACTTTC. This sequence encodes CASSLGGRTSGANVLTF.

The table lists this clonotype with many counts. The rearrangement uses TRBV28 and TRBJ2-7; D remains unclear. The CDR3 consists of 14 residues. Trimming took off 8 bases at V and 4 bases at J, with 18 bases between the two ends. From germline, CDR1 is MDHEN and CDR2 SYDVKM. CDR3 coding DNA: TGTGCCAGCGCTATTAGAGCAGAAAAATACGAGCAGTACTTC. Protein product: CASAIRAEKYEQYF.

This clonotype turned up a few times. Since a much larger clone is just one base distant, this may be a read error. The V call is TRBV12-3 or TRBV12-4, the J call TRBJ2-7; D call uncertain. The CDR3 is made up of 13 amino acids. The DNA of the CDR3 is TGTGCCAGCAGTTTATCAGAAGCCTACGGGCAGTACTTC. Translation: CASSLSEAYGQYF.

This clonotype was recorded at least ten times. This chain uses TRBV20-1 with TRBJ2-3; D is possibly TRBD2 (6 bases). The CDR3 consists of 17 residues. V lost 0 bases and J 1 base, leaving 17 bases between the germline ends. Looked up from germline, CDR1 is DFQATT and CDR2 is SNEGSKA (reference sequence). In DNA, the CDR3 is TGCAGTGCTAGAGACCCCGGGGGAGTCGGAGGCACAGATACGCAGTATTTT. It translates to CSARDPGGVGGTDTQYF.

The V gene is TRBV4-3, the J gene TRBJ2-5; 8 nucleotides align to TRBD1. The germline V gene has CDR1 LGHNA and CDR2 YSLEER. With V trimmed by 4 bases and J by 11 bases, 15 bases remained unmatched. This CDR3 region has 15 residues. Written as DNA, the CDR3 is TGCGCCAGCAGCCTGAGACAGGGGTCCTACAATGAGCAGTACTTC. Its translation is CASSLRQGSYNEQYF.

This clonotype was observed at least ten times. V gene TRBV15 combines with J gene TRBJ1-2; TRBD1 agrees at 7 bases. Germline V lookup: CDR1 LNHNV, CDR2 YYDKDF (reference sequence). This CDR3 region has 16 residues. Trimming removed 3 bases from V and 5 bases from J; junction bases left unmatched: 12. CDR3 nucleotide sequence: TGTGCCACCAGCAGGGCCGGGACAGCCACTAGGTATGGCTACACCTTC. The encoded protein is CATSRAGTATRYGYTF. Full variable domain (missing parts from reference TRBV15 and TRBJ1-2): DAMVIQNPRYQVTQFGKPVTLSCSQTLNHNVMYWYQQKSSQAPKLLFHYYDKDFNNEADTPDNFQSRRPNTSFCFLDIRSPGLGDTAMYLCATSRAGTATRYGYTFGSGTRLTVV.

The chain is built from TRBV12-3 or TRBV12-4 and TRBJ2-3, with D perhaps matching TRBD1 (5 bases). Trimming left V 1 base short and J 2 bases short, with 10 bases between. There are 15 residues in the CDR3. The CDR3 sequence is CASSLEGSATDTQYF. CDR3 bases: TGTGCCAGCAGTTTAGAGGGGTCCGCCACAGATACGCAGTATTTT.

A few counts support this clonotype. The CDR3 reads CASSEDMTPGTGVYF. CDR3 DNA: TGTGCCAGCAGCGAAGATATGACCCCCGGGACAGGGGTGTACTTC. This chain connects TRBV9 to TRBJ2-7; TRBD1 matches 10 bases. The V segment lost 3 bases and the J segment 12 bases; nucleotides outside the gene matches: 15. The CDR3 sequence is 15 residues long. Germline V gives CDR1 SGDLS, CDR2 YYNGEE.

This clonotype was found a few times. The V call is TRBV6-2 or TRBV6-3, the J call TRBJ2-3, with 7 nucleotides matching TRBD1. The trim removed 7 bases at V and 5 bases at J, leaving 6 bases unmatched. CDR1 and CDR2 from the germline V gene are MNHEY and SVGEGT. CDR3 length: 13 residues. As DNA, the CDR3 is TGTGCCAGCAAAAGGGGGCCGGGAGATACGCAGTATTTT. Protein sequence: CASKRGPGDTQYF.

The chain carries TRBV7-9 and TRBJ1-3; D is unresolved. The CDR3 has 16 amino acids. In germline, CDR1 is SEHNR, CDR2 FQNEAQ (reference sequence). V was pared by 5 bases and J by 3 bases, with 17 bases between. In DNA form, the CDR3 reads TGTGCCAGCAGCCCTAGAGGTGGCGAATTTGGAAACACCATATATTTT. This sequence encodes CASSPRGGEFGNTIYF. The variable domain in full, completed from reference TRBV7-9 and TRBJ1-3, reads DTGVSQNPRHKITKRGQNVTFRCDPISEHNRLYWYRQTLGQGPEFLTYFQNEAQLEKSRLLSDRFSAERPKGSFSTLEIQRTEQGDSAMYLCASSPRGGEFGNTIYFGEGSWLTVV.

This clonotype was recorded many times. The chain combines TRBV10-2 with TRBJ2-5, with 10 bases lining up with TRBD2. This CDR3 comprises 15 residues. Germline V lookup: CDR1 WSHSY, CDR2 SAAADI. The V gene end was trimmed by 7 bases and the J gene end by 1 base; junction bases not matched to a gene: 6. CDR3 sequence: CASKALAGAQETQYF. As DNA, the CDR3 is TGCGCCAGCAAGGCTCTAGCGGGGGCCCAAGAGACCCAGTACTTC.